The clone carrying this T cell receptor beta chain was picked up a small number of times. Its cognate antigen is unknown. A much larger clone lies one base from this, so it may be a read error. Per germline, CDR1 DFQATT and CDR2 SNEGSKA (reference sequence). This CDR3 has 12 amino acids. Axillary draining lymph nodes of breast cancer patients supplied the node samples. The sample originates from a study of breast tumors, draining lymph nodes, adjacent tissues. Study-level results: Most tumor T cells seemingly derive from lymph node, then expand in tumor. Data only fit, rather than demonstrated, lymph node origin of most tumor T cells. Tumor TCR diversity was below lymph nodes but above nontumor tissue.

TCRdb ran MiXCR on the multiplex PCR reads and lists one entry per CDR3 protein. The repertoire consists of about 230,000 distinct CDR3 sequences, with approximately 30% occurring once and the leading ten covering 1.3% to 1.5%. Sequenced sample: axillary lymph node tissue. The sequence came from a female donor with breast cancer. Some clones in this sample may be carry-over from other donors' samples. This chain joins TRBV20-1 and TRBJ2-3, with D uncertain. The CDR3 DNA sequence: TGCAGTGCTAGGGGCAACACAGATACGCCGTATTTT. Translated, it gives CSARGNTDTPYF.